This entry lists 20 T cell receptor beta chains sequenced from one sample in a study of vaccination and CD4 T cells after COVID-19. Treatment noted: approximately nine-day PBMC culture with coronavirus spike peptide pools or control peptides (ViraFEST assay). These receptors' antigens are unknown. Cultured CD4+ T cells had their DNA profiled by the Oncomine TCR Beta short-read assay. One entry per CDR3 protein, called by TCRdb with MiXCR from the PCR reads. The sample has a few thousand distinct CDR3 sequences; approximately 78% are singletons. Sequencing input: CD4+ T cells from blood, cultured in vitro. The origin of the receptors is a human donor who had recovered from COVID-19.

The chain is built from TRBV20-1 and TRBJ1-2, with 8 bases identical to TRBD1. Trimming at V came to 3 bases and at J to 8 bases, leaving 8 bases not matched to a gene. This CDR3 has 13 residues. Germline lookup yields CDR1 DFQATT and CDR2 SNEGSKA (reference sequence). The CDR3 sequence is CSASLQGVRGYTF. CDR3 nucleotides: TGCAGTGCTAGTTTACAGGGGGTAAGGGGCTACACCTTC.

This sequence joins TRBV19 and TRBJ1-2; D gene unclear. There are 13 residues in the CDR3. Germline assignment: CDR1 LNHDA and CDR2 SQIVND (reference sequence). V gave up 5 bases and J gave up 7 bases, with 14 bases separating them. CDR3 region: CASSSGKGLGYTF. The CDR3 nucleotides are TGTGCCAGTAGTTCCGGGAAAGGTCTTGGCTACACCTTC.

The chain carries TRBV7-8 and TRBJ1-1; no reliable D call. The V and J ends lost 5 bases and 0 bases respectively, with 10 bases between them. CDR1 and CDR2 from the germline V gene are SGHVS and FQNEAQ. The CDR3 is made up of 14 amino acids. The DNA of the CDR3 is TGTGCCAGCAGCGTAACAGATTTGAACACTGAAGCTTTCTTT. Its translation: CASSVTDLNTEAFF.

V and J are TRBV2 and TRBJ1-5; D gene uncertain. This CDR3 has 13 amino acids. Trimming shortened V by 8 bases and J by 3 bases, and 11 bases separated the two germline ends. From germline, CDR1 is SNHLY and CDR2 FYNNEI. DNA of the CDR3: TGTGCCAGCCACAAAGAGGCCAATCAGCCCCAGCATTTT. Amino acids: CASHKEANQPQHF.

The chain uses TRBV4-1 and TRBJ1-2; no reliable D call. The CDR3 length is 14 residues. The ends were cut back, 0 bases at V and 4 bases at J, with 9 bases in the middle. CDR1 and CDR2 from the germline V gene are MGHRA and YSYEKL. The CDR3: CASSQDPDLYGYTF. The CDR3 DNA is TGCGCCAGCAGCCAAGATCCCGACCTCTATGGCTACACCTTC.

This chain connects TRBV20-1 to TRBJ1-1, with unresolved D. CDR1 and CDR2 from the germline V gene are DFQATT and SNEGSKA (reference sequence). V gave up 1 base and J gave up 4 bases, with 7 bases separating them. This CDR3 is built from 12 residues. CDR3 sequence: CSARGPGTEAFF. The DNA of the CDR3 is TGCAGTGCTAGAGGTCCCGGCACTGAAGCTTTCTTT.

This chain uses TRBV7-2 with TRBJ1-2, with 8 bases identical to TRBD1. This CDR3 has 14 residues. V lost 3 bases and J lost 3; bases outside the gene matches: 3. Germline lookup yields CDR1 SGHTA and CDR2 FQGNSA. The CDR3 sequence is CASSLTGVDYGYTF. The CDR3 nucleotides read TGTGCCAGCAGCTTGACAGGGGTCGACTATGGCTACACCTTC.

The V gene is TRBV5-1, the J gene TRBJ2-3; D gene uncertain. The CDR3 contains 14 residues. With 0 bases removed from V and 0 bases from J, the gap between germline ends came to 5 bases. Looked up from germline, CDR1 is SGHRS and CDR2 is YFSETQ. CDR3 in DNA: TGCGCCAGCAGCTTGGGTCGGAGCACAGATACGCAGTATTTT. Its protein is CASSLGRSTDTQYF. The full variable domain, with the rest looked up from reference TRBV5-1 and TRBJ2-3, is KAGVTQTPRYLIKTRGQQVTLSCSPISGHRSVSWYQQTPGQGLQFLFEYFSETQRNKGNFPGRFSGRQFSNSRSEMNVSTLELGDSALYLCASSLGRSTDTQYFGPGTRLTVL.

The rearrangement links TRBV19 to TRBJ2-3; D is perhaps TRBD2 (7 bases). Trimming took 3 bases from V and 0 from J, leaving 13 bases between them. Per germline, CDR1 LNHDA and CDR2 SQIVND (reference sequence). This CDR3 region has 16 residues. The CDR3: CASSIPRGGSTDTQYF. The CDR3 DNA reads TGTGCCAGTAGTATCCCGAGGGGGGGCAGCACAGATACGCAGTATTTT.

This sequence joins TRBV2 and TRBJ2-5; D unresolved. There are 11 residues in the CDR3. Germline lookup yields CDR1 SNHLY and CDR2 FYNNEI. Trimming took off 7 bases at V and 4 bases at J, with 7 bases between the two ends. The CDR3 protein is CASTVRETQYF. The CDR3 bases are TGTGCCAGCACAGTTCGAGAGACCCAGTACTTC. The entire variable domain, with the rest obtained from reference TRBV2 and TRBJ2-5, is as follows: EPEVTQTPSHQVTQMGQEVILRCVPISNHLYFYWYRQILGQKVEFLVSFYNNEISEKSEIFDDQFSVERPDGSNFTLKIRSTKLEDSAMYFCASTVRETQYFGPGTRLLVL.

The chain combines TRBV7-3 with TRBJ1-5; D is unresolved. The germline CDR1 and CDR2 sequences are SGHTA and FQGTGA. Trimming shortened V by 5 bases and J by 3 bases, and 11 bases separated the two germline ends. The CDR3 runs 14 residues. The CDR3 is CASSPDGYNQPQHF. Here the CDR3 DNA reads TGTGCCAGCAGCCCGGACGGCTACAATCAGCCCCAGCATTTT.

The gene calls are TRBV27 and TRBJ2-4; 7 bases are a match to TRBD2. The CDR3 has 13 residues. Germline values: CDR1 MNHEY, CDR2 SMNVEV (reference sequence). With 8 bases clipped from V and 11 bases from J, the junction kept 12 bases outside the gene matches. CDR3 in DNA: TGTGCCAGCCGAGCGGGGCTTCAGGGCGTTCAGTACTTC. It translates to CASRAGLQGVQYF.

The genes are TRBV29-1 and TRBJ2-1; 7 bases agree with TRBD2. The CDR3 is made up of 12 amino acids. Germline V gene lookup returns CDR1 SQVTM and CDR2 ANQGSEA. Trimming took 0 bases from V and 8 from J; bases not matched to a gene: 1. The CDR3 reads CSVEDRGDEQFF. CDR3 DNA: TGCAGCGTTGAAGATCGGGGGGATGAGCAGTTCTTC.

V gene TRBV6-1 combines with J gene TRBJ1-5, with 7 bases lining up with TRBD1. J gave up 5 bases and V 5 bases, and 9 bases lay outside the gene matches. CDR3 length equals 15 residues. Per the germline V gene, CDR1 is MNHNS and CDR2 is SASEGT. The CDR3 spells CASSPHGQAHQPQHF. The CDR3 DNA is TGTGCCAGCAGTCCCCACGGACAGGCTCATCAGCCCCAGCATTTT.

This sequence joins TRBV24-1 and TRBJ1-5; tentative D call: TRBD1 (5 bases). Germline V gene sequence: CDR1 KGHDR, CDR2 SFDVKD. V was cut by 3 bases and J by 4 bases, with 9 bases left in between. The CDR3 has 14 amino acids. The CDR3 here is CATSDGTRNQPQHF. The DNA for the CDR3 is TGTGCCACCAGTGATGGGACGAGGAATCAGCCCCAGCATTTT.

The rearrangement joins TRBV7-3 to TRBJ2-5; 9 bases are shared with TRBD1. With 2 bases clipped from V and 5 bases from J, the junction kept 6 bases outside the gene matches. The V gene's germline CDR1 is SGHTA and CDR2 FQGTGA. The CDR3 runs to 15 residues. This chain's CDR3 is CASSLAGQGGETQYF. The CDR3 DNA sequence: TGTGCCAGCAGCTTAGCGGGACAGGGCGGGGAGACCCAGTACTTC.

The rearrangement joins TRBV12-3 or TRBV12-4 to TRBJ1-1; D perhaps matches TRBD1 (5 bases). This CDR3 spans 14 amino acids. V was clipped by 3 bases and J by 0 bases, with 8 bases between them. The CDR3 DNA reads TGTGCCAGCAGTTTCGTGGGGCTGAACACTGAAGCTTTCTTT. As protein: CASSFVGLNTEAFF.

This rearrangement joins TRBV6-4 to TRBJ2-1; TRBD1 agrees at 7 bases. This CDR3 comprises 14 residues. The junction had 9 bases not matched to a gene; V was cut back by 6 bases and J by 7 bases. Germline CDR1 and CDR2: MRHNA and SNTAGT. The CDR3 nucleotides are TGTGCCAGCAGACGACAGGGATGGTTGAATGAGCAGTTCTTC. Residues: CASRRQGWLNEQFF.

V and J are TRBV2 and TRBJ1-1, with 9 bases identical to TRBD1. Germline V gene sequence: CDR1 SNHLY, CDR2 FYNNEI. The CDR3 runs 14 residues. With 10 bases clipped from V and 1 base from J, the junction kept 7 bases outside the gene matches. The CDR3 region is CATKQGAPNTEAFF. CDR3 DNA sequence: TGTGCCACCAAACAGGGGGCCCCGAACACTGAAGCTTTCTTT.

The chain employs TRBV27 and TRBJ1-2, with unresolved D. Germline CDR1 MNHEY, CDR2 SMNVEV (reference sequence). This CDR3 comprises 13 residues. Trimming shortened V by 5 bases and J by 5 bases, and 12 bases separated the two germline ends. CDR3 in DNA: TGTGCCAGCAGTACTCGACCGGGTTATGGCTACACCTTC. This gives the protein CASSTRPGYGYTF.